Sequencing of this T cell receptor (beta chain) was carried out in a study of regulatory T cells in long-lasting Graves disease. Whole-study results and caveats: Public clonotype sharing was higher in persistent than newly diagnosed patients. Persistent Graves' patients showed less TCR diversity than newly diagnosed patients showed.

Between the trimmed V and J ends, which lost 5 bases and 3 bases, there was a span of 13 bases. This CDR3 is built from 15 residues. Germline V lookup: CDR1 MNHEY, CDR2 SMNVEV (reference sequence). Arm-PCR of CDR3 regions and iRepertoire HTBI primers were the basis on which TCR beta libraries were built. Each CDR3 protein gets one entry after TCRdb re-called the multiplex PCR reads with MiXCR. The table includes 350,000 to 450,000 distinct CDR3 sequences, over 12% detected once. The sample's time point: newly diagnosed GD, antithyroid drugs for less than 3 months. With RNA extracted from PBMCs as input, the TCR library was made. This clonotype has a count of ten or more. Its antigen is currently unknown. These data are also associated with another study on T cells in Graves' hyperthyroidism and ophthalmopathy.

This receptor was identified in a woman aged 40-49 years with Graves disease. The chain joins TRBV27 to TRBJ2-2; tentatively, D is TRBD1 (5 bases). The specimen was peripheral blood mononuclear cells (PBMCs), collected at new diagnosis, from a patient treated with antithyroid drugs. The CDR3 DNA reads TGTGCCAGCAGTCCCCCGCAGGGATACACCGGGGAGCTGTTTTTT. This codes for CASSPPQGYTGELFF.